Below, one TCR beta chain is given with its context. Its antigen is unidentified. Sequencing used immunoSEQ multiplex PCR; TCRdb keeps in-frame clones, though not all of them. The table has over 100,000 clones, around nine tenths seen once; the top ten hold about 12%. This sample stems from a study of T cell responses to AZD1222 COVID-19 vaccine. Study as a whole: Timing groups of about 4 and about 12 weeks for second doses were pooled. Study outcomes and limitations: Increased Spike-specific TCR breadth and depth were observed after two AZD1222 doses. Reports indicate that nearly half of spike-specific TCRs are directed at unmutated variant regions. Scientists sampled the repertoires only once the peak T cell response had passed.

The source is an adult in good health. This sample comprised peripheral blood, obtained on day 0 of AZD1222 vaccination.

The CDR3 protein is CASSVGWGANQPQHF. The CDR3 DNA reads as TGTGCCAGTAGCGTAGGATGGGGAGCTAATCAGCCCCAGCATTTT. The gene calls are TRBV19 and TRBJ1-5; D unresolved. Germline loops: CDR1 LNHDA, CDR2 SQIVND (reference sequence). This CDR3 contains 15 residues. V was pared by 6 bases and J by 4 bases, with 16 bases between.